The 5 T cell receptor beta chains below come from one sample, sequenced in a study of T cells in Graves' hyperthyroidism and ophthalmopathy. RNA transcripts were the template for amplifying TCR beta CDR3 regions. A set of HTBI primers served as the primers for a first-round RT-PCR of the TCR CDR3. Each CDR3 protein is one row after TCRdb ran MiXCR on the multiplex PCR reads. Of hundreds of thousands of distinct CDR3 sequences listed, roughly 13% are singletons. Sequencing input: blood. The receptor set was obtained from a young woman with Graves' hyperthyroidism.

This clonotype was seen a handful of times. The chain employs TRBV19 and TRBJ1-2; D ambiguous. There are 13 residues in the CDR3. The ends were cut back, 1 base at V and 8 bases at J, with 11 bases in the middle. Germline CDR1 reads LNHDA; CDR2 reads SQIVND (reference sequence). The CDR3 reads CASSIVEESGYTF. In DNA form, the CDR3 reads TGTGCCAGTAGTATAGTGGAGGAATCCGGCTACACCTTC.

This clonotype occurred a few times. This chain connects TRBV4-1 to TRBJ2-5; tentative D call: TRBD2 (5 bases). The V and J ends lost 0 bases and 5 bases respectively, with 13 bases between them. CDR3 length: 15 amino acids. Germline loops: CDR1 MGHRA, CDR2 YSYEKL. The CDR3 region is CASSQEAGMQETQYF. The CDR3 region has the DNA TGCGCCAGCAGCCAAGAGGCGGGTATGCAGGAGACCCAGTACTTC.

This rearrangement joins TRBV20-1 to TRBJ1-2; 8 positions agree with TRBD1. This CDR3 is built from 13 residues. Per the germline V gene, CDR1 is DFQATT and CDR2 is SNEGSKA (reference sequence). V lost 5 bases and J lost 4; bases outside the gene matches: 6. The CDR3 sequence is CSAGAGQVYGYTF. CDR3 DNA: TGCAGTGCTGGGGCGGGACAGGTCTATGGCTACACCTTC.

This clonotype was detected many times. V is TRBV7-2 and J is TRBJ2-1, with D perhaps matching TRBD2 (6 bases). The V end was cut by 4 bases, the J end by 2 bases, with 15 bases between. Germline CDR1 is SGHTA and CDR2 is FQGNSA. The CDR3 has 16 residues. The CDR3 loop is CASSSQSGPPYNEQFF. In DNA form, the CDR3 reads TGTGCCAGCAGCTCTCAGAGCGGGCCCCCCTACAATGAGCAGTTCTTC.

The rearrangement links TRBV6-1 to TRBJ1-3; possible D gene TRBD1, 6 bases. This CDR3 comprises 16 residues. Germline CDR1 is MNHNS and CDR2 is SASEGT. V gave up 5 bases and J gave up 4 bases, with 18 bases separating them. The DNA for the CDR3 is TGTGCCAGCAGTCTCTCCGAGGCAGGGGAAGGAAACACCATATATTTT. This gives the protein CASSLSEAGEGNTIYF.